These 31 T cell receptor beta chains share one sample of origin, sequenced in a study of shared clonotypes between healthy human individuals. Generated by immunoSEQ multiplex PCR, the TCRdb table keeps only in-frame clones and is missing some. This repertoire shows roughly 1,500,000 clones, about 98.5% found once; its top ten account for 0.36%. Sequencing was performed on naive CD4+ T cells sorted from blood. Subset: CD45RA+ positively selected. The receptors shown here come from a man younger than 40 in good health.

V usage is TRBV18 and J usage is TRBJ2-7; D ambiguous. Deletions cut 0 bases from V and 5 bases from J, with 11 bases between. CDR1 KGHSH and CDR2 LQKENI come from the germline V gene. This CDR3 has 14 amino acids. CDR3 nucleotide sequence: TGTGCCAGCTCACCACCGAATAGTCGGCACGAGCAGTACTTC. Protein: CASSPPNSRHEQYF.

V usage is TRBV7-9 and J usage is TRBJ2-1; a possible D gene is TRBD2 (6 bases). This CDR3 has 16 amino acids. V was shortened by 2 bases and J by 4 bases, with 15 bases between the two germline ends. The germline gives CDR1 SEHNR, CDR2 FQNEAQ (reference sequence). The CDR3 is CASSLMGLAKYNEQFF. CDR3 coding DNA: TGTGCCAGCAGCTTAATGGGGCTAGCGAAATACAATGAGCAGTTCTTC.

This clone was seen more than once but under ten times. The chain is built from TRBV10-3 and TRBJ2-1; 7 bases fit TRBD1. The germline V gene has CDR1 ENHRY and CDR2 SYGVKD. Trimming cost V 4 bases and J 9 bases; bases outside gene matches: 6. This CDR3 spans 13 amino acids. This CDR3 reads CAISASGGSEQFF. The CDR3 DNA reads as TGTGCCATCAGTGCCTCAGGGGGATCTGAGCAGTTCTTC.

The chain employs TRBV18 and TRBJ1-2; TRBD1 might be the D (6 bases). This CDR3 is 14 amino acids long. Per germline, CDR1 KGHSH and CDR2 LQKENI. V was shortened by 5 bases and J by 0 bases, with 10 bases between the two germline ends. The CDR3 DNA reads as TGTGCCAGCTCATCCCAGGGGACTAACTATGGCTACACCTTC. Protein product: CASSSQGTNYGYTF.

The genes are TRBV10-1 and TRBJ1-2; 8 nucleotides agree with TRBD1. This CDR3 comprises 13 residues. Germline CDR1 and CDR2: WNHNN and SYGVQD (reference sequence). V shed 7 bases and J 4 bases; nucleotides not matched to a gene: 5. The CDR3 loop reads CASTPGQGYGYTF. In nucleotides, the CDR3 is TGCGCCAGCACCCCCGGACAGGGCTATGGCTACACCTTC.

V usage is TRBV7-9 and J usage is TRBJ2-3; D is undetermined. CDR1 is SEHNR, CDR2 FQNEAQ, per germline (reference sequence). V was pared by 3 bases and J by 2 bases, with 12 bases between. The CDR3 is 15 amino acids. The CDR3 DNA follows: TGTGCCAGCAGCTTTGTTGAAGGATCCACAGATACGCAGTATTTT. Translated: CASSFVEGSTDTQYF.

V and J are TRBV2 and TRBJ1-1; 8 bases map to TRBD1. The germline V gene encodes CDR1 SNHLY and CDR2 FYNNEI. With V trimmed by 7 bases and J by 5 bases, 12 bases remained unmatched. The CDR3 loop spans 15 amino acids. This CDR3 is CASIFKSGGGTEAFF. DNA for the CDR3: TGTGCCAGCATCTTCAAATCAGGGGGCGGAACTGAAGCTTTCTTT.

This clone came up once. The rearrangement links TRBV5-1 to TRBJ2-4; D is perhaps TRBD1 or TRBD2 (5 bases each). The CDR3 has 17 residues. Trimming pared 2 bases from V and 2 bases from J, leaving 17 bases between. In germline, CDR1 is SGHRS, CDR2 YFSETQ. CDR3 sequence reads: CASSLGTLASTKNIQYF. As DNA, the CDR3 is TGCGCCAGCAGCTTAGGGACCCTAGCCTCTACCAAAAACATTCAGTACTTC.

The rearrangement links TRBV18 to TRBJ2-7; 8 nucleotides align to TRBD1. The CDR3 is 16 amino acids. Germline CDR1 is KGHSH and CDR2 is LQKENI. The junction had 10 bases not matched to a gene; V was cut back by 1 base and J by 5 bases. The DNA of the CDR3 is TGTGCCAGCTCACCACGTAGGGCAGGGGGCTACAACGAGCAGTACTTC. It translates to CASSPRRAGGYNEQYF.

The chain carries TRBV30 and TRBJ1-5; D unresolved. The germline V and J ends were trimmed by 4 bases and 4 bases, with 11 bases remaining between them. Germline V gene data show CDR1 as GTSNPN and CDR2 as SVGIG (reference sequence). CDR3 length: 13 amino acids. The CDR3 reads CAWNYGENQPQHF. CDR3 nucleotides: TGTGCCTGGAACTACGGGGAAAATCAGCCCCAGCATTTT.

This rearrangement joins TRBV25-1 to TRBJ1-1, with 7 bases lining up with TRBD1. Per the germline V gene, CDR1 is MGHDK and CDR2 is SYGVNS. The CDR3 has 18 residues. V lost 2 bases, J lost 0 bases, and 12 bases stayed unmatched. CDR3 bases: TGTGCCAGCAGTGAAGCTCGGACAGGAGCAACGATGAACACTGAAGCTTTCTTT. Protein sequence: CASSEARTGATMNTEAFF.

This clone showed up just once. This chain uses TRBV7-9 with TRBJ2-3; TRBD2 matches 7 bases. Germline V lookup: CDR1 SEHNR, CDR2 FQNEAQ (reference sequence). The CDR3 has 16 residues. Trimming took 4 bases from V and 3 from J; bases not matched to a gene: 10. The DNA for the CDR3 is TGTGCCAGCAGCTACTGGCTAGCGGTATCAACAGATACGCAGTATTTT. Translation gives CASSYWLAVSTDTQYF. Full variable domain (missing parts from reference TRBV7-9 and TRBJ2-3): DTGVSQNPRHKITKRGQNVTFRCDPISEHNRLYWYRQTLGQGPEFLTYFQNEAQLEKSRLLSDRFSAERPKGSFSTLEIQRTEQGDSAMYLCASSYWLAVSTDTQYFGPGTRLTVL.

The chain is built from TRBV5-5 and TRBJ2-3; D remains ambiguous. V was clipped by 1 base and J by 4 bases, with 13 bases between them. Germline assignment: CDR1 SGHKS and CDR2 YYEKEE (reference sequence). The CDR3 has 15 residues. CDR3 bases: TGTGCCAGCAGCTTGAAGCGAGTCGATGCAGATACGCAGTATTTT. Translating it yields CASSLKRVDADTQYF.

As DNA, the CDR3 is TGTGCCATCAGGGAAGGAGCGGGAGGGCAATACAATGAGCAGTTCTTC. Its protein is CAIREGAGGQYNEQFF. J is TRBJ2-1 and V is TRBV10-3, with 10 nucleotides matching TRBD2. J was trimmed by 4 bases and V by 6 bases; bases with no gene match: 9. The CDR3 consists of 16 residues. Germline CDR1 reads ENHRY; CDR2 reads SYGVKD.

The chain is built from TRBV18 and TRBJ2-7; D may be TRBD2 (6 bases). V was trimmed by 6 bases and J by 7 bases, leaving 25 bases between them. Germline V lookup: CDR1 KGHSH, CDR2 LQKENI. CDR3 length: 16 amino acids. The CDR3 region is CASSPPTPLRDREQYF. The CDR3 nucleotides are TGTGCCAGCTCGCCGCCGACCCCCTTGCGGGACCGAGAGCAGTACTTC.

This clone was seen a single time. The CDR3 coding sequence is TGTGCCAGCAGTGACGACAGGGCCGGGGAGCTGTTTTTT. Its translation: CASSDDRAGELFF. The chain recombines TRBV6-4 with TRBJ2-2; TRBD1 aligns across 7 bases. Unmatched junction bases numbered 0, after V lost 2 bases and J lost 6 bases. Germline loops: CDR1 MRHNA, CDR2 SNTAGT. The CDR3 runs to 13 residues.

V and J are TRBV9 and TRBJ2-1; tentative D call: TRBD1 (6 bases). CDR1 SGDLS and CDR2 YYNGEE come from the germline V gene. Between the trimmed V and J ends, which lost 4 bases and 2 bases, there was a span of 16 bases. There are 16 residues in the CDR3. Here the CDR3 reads CASSPQGQLTYNEQFF. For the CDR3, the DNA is TGTGCCAGCAGCCCGCAGGGACAATTAACCTACAATGAGCAGTTCTTC.

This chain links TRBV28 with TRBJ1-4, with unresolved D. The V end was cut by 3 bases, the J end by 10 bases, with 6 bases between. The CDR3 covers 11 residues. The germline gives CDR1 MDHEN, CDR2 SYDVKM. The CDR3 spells CASSFKAKLFF. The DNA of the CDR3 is TGTGCCAGCAGTTTCAAGGCAAAACTGTTTTTT.

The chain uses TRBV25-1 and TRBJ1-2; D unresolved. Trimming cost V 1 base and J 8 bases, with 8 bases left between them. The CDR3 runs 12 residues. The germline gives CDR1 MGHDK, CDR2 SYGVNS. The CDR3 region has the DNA TGTGCCAGCAGTGAATCCGCATCCGGCTACACCTTC. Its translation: CASSESASGYTF.

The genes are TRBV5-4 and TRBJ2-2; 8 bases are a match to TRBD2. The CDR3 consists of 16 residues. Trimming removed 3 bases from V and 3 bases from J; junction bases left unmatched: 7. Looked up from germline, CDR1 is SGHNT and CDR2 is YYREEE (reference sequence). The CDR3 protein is CASSSVPGGDTGELFF. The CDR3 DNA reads TGTGCCAGCAGCTCGGTTCCGGGAGGGGACACCGGGGAGCTGTTTTTT.

CDR3 amino acids: CASRRDRVNGEKLFF. CDR3 bases: TGCGCCAGCAGGCGAGACAGGGTAAACGGGGAAAAACTGTTTTTT. The genes are TRBV5-1 and TRBJ1-4; 7 bases line up with TRBD1. The length of the CDR3 is 15 residues. Germline V lookup: CDR1 SGHRS, CDR2 YFSETQ. V trimming: 5 bases; J trimming: 8 bases; junction bases outside the gene matches: 12.

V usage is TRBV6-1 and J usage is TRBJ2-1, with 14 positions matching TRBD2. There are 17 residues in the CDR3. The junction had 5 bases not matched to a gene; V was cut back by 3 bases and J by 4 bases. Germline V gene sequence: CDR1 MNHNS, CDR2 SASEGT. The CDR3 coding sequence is TGTGCCAGCAGTGACCGACTAGCGGGAGGGCCTTACAATGAGCAGTTCTTC. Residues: CASSDRLAGGPYNEQFF.

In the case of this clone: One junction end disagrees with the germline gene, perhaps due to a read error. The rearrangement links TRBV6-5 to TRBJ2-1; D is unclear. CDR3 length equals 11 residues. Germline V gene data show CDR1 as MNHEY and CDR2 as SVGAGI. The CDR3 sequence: CARIPISPWIF. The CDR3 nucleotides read TGTGCCAGAATACCTATCTCACCGTGGATCTTC.

CDR3 protein: CSASPQGNIQYF. The CDR3 DNA reads as TGCAGCGCTTCCCCACAGGGAAACATTCAGTACTTC. The chain carries TRBV29-1 and TRBJ2-4; D perhaps matches TRBD1 (6 bases). The CDR3 is 12 residues long. CDR1 and CDR2 (germline): SQVTM, ANQGSEA. Trimming stripped 7 bases from V and 6 bases from J, with 13 bases between.

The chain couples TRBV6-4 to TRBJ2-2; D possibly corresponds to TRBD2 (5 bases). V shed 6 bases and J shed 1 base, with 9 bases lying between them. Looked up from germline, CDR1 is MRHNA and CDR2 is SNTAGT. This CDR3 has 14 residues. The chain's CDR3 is CASSLLVNTGELFF. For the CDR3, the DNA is TGTGCCAGCAGCTTACTAGTGAACACCGGGGAGCTGTTTTTT.

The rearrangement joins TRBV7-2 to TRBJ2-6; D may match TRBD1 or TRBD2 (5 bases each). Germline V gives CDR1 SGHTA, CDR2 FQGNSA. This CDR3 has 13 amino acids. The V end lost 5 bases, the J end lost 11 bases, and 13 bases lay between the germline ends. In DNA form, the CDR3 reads TGTGCCAGCAGCCCCGGGACCCCCCACGTCCTGACTTTC. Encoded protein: CASSPGTPHVLTF.

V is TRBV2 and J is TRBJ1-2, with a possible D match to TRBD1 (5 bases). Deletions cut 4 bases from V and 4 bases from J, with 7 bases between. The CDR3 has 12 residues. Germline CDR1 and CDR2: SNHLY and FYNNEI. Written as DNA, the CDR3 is TGTGCCAGCAGTGGGGACGGCTATGGCTACACCTTC. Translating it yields CASSGDGYGYTF.

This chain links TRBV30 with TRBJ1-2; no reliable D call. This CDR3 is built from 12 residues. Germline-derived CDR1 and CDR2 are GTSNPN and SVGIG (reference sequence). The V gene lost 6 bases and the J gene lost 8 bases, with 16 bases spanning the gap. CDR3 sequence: CACPSGRSGYTF. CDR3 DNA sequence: TGTGCCTGTCCGAGTGGCCGGTCGGGCTACACCTTC.

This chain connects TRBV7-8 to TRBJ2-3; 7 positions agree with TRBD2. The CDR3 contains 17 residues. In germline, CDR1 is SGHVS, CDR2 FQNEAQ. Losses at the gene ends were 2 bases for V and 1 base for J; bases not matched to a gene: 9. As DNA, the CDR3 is TGTGCCAGCAGCTTAAATGGCGGGAGACCGGGCACAGATACGCAGTATTTT. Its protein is CASSLNGGRPGTDTQYF.

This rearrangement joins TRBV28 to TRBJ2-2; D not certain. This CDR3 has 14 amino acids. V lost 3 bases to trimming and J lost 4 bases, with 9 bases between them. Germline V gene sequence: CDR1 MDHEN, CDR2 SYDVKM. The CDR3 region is CASSFSGITGELFF. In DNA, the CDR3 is TGTGCCAGCAGTTTTTCTGGAATCACCGGGGAGCTGTTTTTT.

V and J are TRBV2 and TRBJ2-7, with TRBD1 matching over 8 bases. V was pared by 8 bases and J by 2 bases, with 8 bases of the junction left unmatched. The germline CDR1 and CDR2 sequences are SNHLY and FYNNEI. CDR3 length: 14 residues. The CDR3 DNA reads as TGTGCCAGCCGAGACAGGGGATCTGCCTACGAGCAGTACTTC. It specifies CASRDRGSAYEQYF. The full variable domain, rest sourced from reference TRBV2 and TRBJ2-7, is EPEVTQTPSHQVTQMGQEVILRCVPISNHLYFYWYRQILGQKVEFLVSFYNNEISEKSEIFDDQFSVERPDGSNFTLKIRSTKLEDSAMYFCASRDRGSAYEQYFGPGTRLTVT.